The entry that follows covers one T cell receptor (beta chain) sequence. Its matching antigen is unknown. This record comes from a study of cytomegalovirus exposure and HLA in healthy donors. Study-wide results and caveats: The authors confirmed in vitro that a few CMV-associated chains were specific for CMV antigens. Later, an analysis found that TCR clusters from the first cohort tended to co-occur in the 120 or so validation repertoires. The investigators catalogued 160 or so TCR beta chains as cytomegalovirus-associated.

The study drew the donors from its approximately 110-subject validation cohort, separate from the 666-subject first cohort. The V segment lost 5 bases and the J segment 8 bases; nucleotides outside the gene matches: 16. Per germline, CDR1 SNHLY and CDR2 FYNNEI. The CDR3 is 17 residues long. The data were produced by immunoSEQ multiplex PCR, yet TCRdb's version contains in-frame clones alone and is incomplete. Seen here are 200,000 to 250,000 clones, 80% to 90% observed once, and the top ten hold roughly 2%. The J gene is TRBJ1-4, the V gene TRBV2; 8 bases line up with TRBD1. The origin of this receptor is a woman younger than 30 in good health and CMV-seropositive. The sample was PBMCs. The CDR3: CASSYYPPQGAQEKLFF. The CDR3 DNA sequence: TGTGCCAGCAGTTACTATCCACCGCAGGGGGCGCAGGAAAAACTGTTTTTT.